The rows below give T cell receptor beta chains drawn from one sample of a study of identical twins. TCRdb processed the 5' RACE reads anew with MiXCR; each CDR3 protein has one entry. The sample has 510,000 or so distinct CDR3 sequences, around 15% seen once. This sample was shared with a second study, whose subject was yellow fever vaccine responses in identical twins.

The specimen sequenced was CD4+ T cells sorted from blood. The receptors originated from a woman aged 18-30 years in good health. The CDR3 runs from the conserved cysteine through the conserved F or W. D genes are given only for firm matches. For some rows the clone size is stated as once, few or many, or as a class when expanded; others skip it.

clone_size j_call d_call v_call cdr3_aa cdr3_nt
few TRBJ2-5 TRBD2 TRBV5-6 CASSWGSGVSQETQYF TGTGCCAGCAGCTGGGGTAGCGGGGTCTCTCAAGAGACCCAGTACTTC
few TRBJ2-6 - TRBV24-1 CATLLGSTGANVLTF TGTGCCACATTGTTGGGGTCCACTGGGGCCAACGTCCTGACTTTC
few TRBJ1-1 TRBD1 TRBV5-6 CASTQTGVLTEAFF TGTGCCAGCACCCAGACAGGGGTTTTGACTGAAGCTTTCTTT
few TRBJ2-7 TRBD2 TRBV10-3 CAISWLAGGSEQYF TGTGCCATCAGCTGGCTAGCGGGAGGGAGCGAGCAGTACTTC
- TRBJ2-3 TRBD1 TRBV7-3 CASSSLPGQGYTDTQYF TGTGCCAGCAGTTCGCTGCCGGGACAGGGATACACAGATACGCAGTATTTT
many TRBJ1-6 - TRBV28 CASSLAQSNSPLHF TGTGCCAGCAGTTTAGCGCAGTCTAATTCACCCCTCCACTTT
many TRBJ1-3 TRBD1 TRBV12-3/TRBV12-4 CASSQTGISGNTIYF TGTGCCAGCAGTCAGACAGGGATCTCTGGAAACACCATATATTTT
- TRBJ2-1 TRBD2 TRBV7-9 CASSGTSLLSYEQFF TGTGCCAGCAGCGGGACTAGCCTCTTATCATATGAGCAGTTCTTC
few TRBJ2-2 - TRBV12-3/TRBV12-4 CASRPTVKNTGELFF TGTGCCAGCAGGCCCACCGTGAAGAACACCGGGGAGCTGTTTTTT
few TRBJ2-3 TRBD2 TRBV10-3 CAISELLAASTDTQYF TGTGCCATCAGTGAGCTCCTAGCGGCTAGCACAGATACGCAGTATTTT
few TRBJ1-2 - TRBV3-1 CASSQGKSPYGYTF TGTGCCAGCAGCCAAGGAAAGTCGCCATATGGCTACACCTTC
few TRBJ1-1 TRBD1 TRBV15 CATSRGVTGGPFF TGTGCCACCAGCAGAGGCGTGACAGGGGGGCCTTTCTTT
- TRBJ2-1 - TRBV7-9 CASSPGLTGNEQFF TGTGCCAGCAGCCCGGGACTCACCGGCAATGAGCAGTTCTTC
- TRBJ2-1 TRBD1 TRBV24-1 CATSDLHGQGALYEQFF TGTGCCACCAGTGATTTGCACGGCCAGGGGGCGTTATATGAGCAGTTCTTC
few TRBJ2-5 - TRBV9 CASSVAALYGTQYF TGTGCCAGCAGCGTAGCTGCTCTTTATGGGACCCAGTACTTC
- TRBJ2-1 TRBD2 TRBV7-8 CASSLGRSGEATNEQFF TGTGCCAGCAGCTTAGGCCGTAGCGGGGAAGCTACCAATGAGCAGTTCTTC
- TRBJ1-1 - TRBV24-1 CATSDLFGEAFF TGTGCCACCAGTGACCTCTTTGGGGAAGCTTTCTTT
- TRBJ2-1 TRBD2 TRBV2 CASPGTSENEQFF TGTGCCAGCCCCGGGACTAGCGAAAATGAGCAGTTCTTC
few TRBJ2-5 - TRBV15 CATSRDLGFQQETQYF TGTGCCACCAGCAGAGATCTGGGGTTTCAGCAAGAGACCCAGTACTTC
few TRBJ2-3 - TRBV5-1 CATTKGGLSTDTQYF TGCGCCACAACCAAAGGGGGGCTCAGCACAGATACGCAGTATTTT
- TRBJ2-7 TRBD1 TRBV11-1 CASSLRRGDRGISYEQYF TGTGCCAGCAGCTTACGAAGAGGGGACAGGGGGATTTCCTACGAGCAGTACTTC
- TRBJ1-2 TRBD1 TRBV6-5 CASSYSQGANYGYTF TGTGCCAGCAGTTACTCTCAGGGGGCTAACTATGGCTACACCTTC
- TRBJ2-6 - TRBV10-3 CAISEYDTIRANVLTF TGTGCCATCAGTGAGTATGACACTATTAGGGCCAACGTCCTGACTTTC
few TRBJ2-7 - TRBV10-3 CAISASRGPYEQYF TGTGCCATCAGTGCGTCGAGAGGGCCCTACGAGCAGTACTTC
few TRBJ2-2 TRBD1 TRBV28 CASNLRTGSDTGELFF TGTGCCAGCAACTTAAGGACAGGGTCGGACACCGGGGAGCTGTTTTTT
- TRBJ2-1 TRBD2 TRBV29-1 CSVLSRGGDPYNEQFF TGCAGCGTTCTCTCCCGCGGGGGAGACCCTTACAATGAGCAGTTCTTC
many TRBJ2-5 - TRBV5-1 CASSANQETQYF TGTGCCAGCAGCGCCAACCAAGAGACCCAGTACTTC
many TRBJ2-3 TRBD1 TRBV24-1 CATSKLGDSRLQYF TGTGCCACCAGCAAACTGGGGGACAGTAGATTGCAGTATTTT
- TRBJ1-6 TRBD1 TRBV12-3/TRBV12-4 CASSLQGAHMLNSPLHF TGTGCCAGCAGTCTACAGGGGGCGCATATGTTAAATTCACCCCTCCACTTT
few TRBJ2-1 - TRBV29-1 CSAQGHQPYNEQFF TGCAGCGCCCAGGGACATCAACCCTACAATGAGCAGTTCTTC
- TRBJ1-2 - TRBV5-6 CASSRGEGWGYTF TGTGCCAGCAGCAGGGGAGAGGGCTGGGGCTACACCTTC
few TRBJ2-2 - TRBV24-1 CATSDLRGLGTGELFF TGTGCCACCAGTGATTTGCGTGGGCTGGGTACCGGGGAGCTGTTTTTT
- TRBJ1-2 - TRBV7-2 CASQRPQSQGYGYTF TGTGCCAGCCAAAGACCACAGAGCCAGGGCTATGGCTACACCTTC
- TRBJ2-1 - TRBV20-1 CSARGGRTFGEQFF TGCAGTGCTAGAGGGGGGCGCACGTTTGGTGAGCAGTTCTTC
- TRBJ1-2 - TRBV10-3 CAISESGGNYGYTF TGTGCCATCAGTGAGTCCGGGGGTAACTATGGCTACACCTTC
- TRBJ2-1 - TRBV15 CATSMRGAAPGNEQFF TGTGCCACCAGCATGAGAGGGGCAGCCCCGGGGAATGAGCAGTTCTTC
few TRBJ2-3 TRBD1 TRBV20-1 CSAPRPRGHDTQYF TGCAGTGCGCCCCGCCCGAGGGGGCACGATACGCAGTATTTT
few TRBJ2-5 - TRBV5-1 CASSQNGQGLETQYF TGCGCCAGCAGCCAGAACGGCCAGGGACTGGAGACCCAGTACTTC
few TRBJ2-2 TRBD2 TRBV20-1 CSARTSSGSYTGELFF TGCAGTGCTAGGACCTCTAGCGGGTCCTACACCGGGGAGCTGTTTTTT